Below are 22 T cell receptor beta chains sequenced from a single sample in a study of cytotoxic CD8 clonotypes in ibrutinib-treated CLL. TCRdb's table, derived via immunoSEQ multiplex PCR, lists solely in-frame clones and lacks some. The sample records about 49,000 clones, 69% being singletons. Sequenced here: PBMCs, sampled after 12 months of ibrutinib treatment. The receptors derive from a human donor with chronic lymphocytic leukemia.

This clone was counted only a few times. CDR3 in DNA: TGTGCCAGTAGGTCTAATGAAAAACTGTTTTTT. Protein: CASRSNEKLFF. The chain employs TRBV19 and TRBJ1-4; no firm D call. Germline values: CDR1 LNHDA, CDR2 SQIVND (reference sequence). The V and J ends lost 6 bases and 3 bases respectively, with 2 bases between them. The CDR3 is 11 amino acids.

V is TRBV4-1 and J is TRBJ2-3; 8 nucleotides line up with TRBD1. This CDR3 spans 14 amino acids. Trimming took 6 bases from V and 4 from J; bases not matched to a gene: 6. The germline V gene has CDR1 MGHRA and CDR2 YSYEKL. DNA of the CDR3: TGCGCCAGCAGAACAGGGGGGAACTCAGATACGCAGTATTTT. The encoded protein is CASRTGGNSDTQYF.

This chain links TRBV9 with TRBJ2-7; D gene uncertain. V lost 4 bases and J 1 base, leaving 15 bases between the germline ends. The CDR3 sequence is 15 residues long. Looked up from germline, CDR1 is SGDLS and CDR2 is YYNGEE. The CDR3, as DNA: TGTGCCAGCAGCCCCAACATCGGACGGTCCTACGAGCAGTACTTC. It codes for CASSPNIGRSYEQYF. Filled out from reference TRBV9 and TRBJ2-7, the complete variable domain reads DSGVTQTPKHLITATGQRVTLRCSPRSGDLSVYWYQQSLDQGLQFLIQYYNGEERAKGNILERFSAQQFPDLHSELNLSSLELGDSALYFCASSPNIGRSYEQYFGPGTRLTVT.

The chain couples TRBV7-2 to TRBJ2-7; a possible D gene is TRBD2 (5 bases). Trimming removed 5 bases at V and 6 bases at J, with 14 bases between. The CDR3 extends over 13 amino acids. Germline loops: CDR1 SGHTA, CDR2 FQGNSA. The CDR3 coding sequence is TGTGCCAGCAGCCGCTCGAGGGCAAGCGAGCAGTACTTC. Residues: CASSRSRASEQYF.

This clone has only a few counts. V gene TRBV7-9 combines with J gene TRBJ1-4; 7 bases agree with TRBD1. Germline-derived CDR1 and CDR2 are SEHNR and FQNEAQ (reference sequence). V lost 4 bases and J lost 8; bases outside the gene matches: 10. The CDR3 runs 15 residues. The CDR3 sequence: CASSSTEGAGEKLFF. CDR3 bases: TGTGCCAGCAGCTCAACAGAGGGGGCAGGGGAAAAACTGTTTTTT.

This clone was recorded a few times. The chain uses TRBV21-1 and TRBJ1-5. TRBV21-1 is described as a pseudogene. The CDR3 length is 16 residues. The chain's CDR3 is CASSNLGQKSNQPQHF. The CDR3, as DNA: TGTGCCAGCAGCAATCTCGGGCAGAAGAGCAATCAGCCCCAGCATTTT.

This chain connects TRBV30 to TRBJ2-5; TRBD2 matches 7 bases. With 5 bases clipped from V and 5 bases from J, the junction kept 5 bases outside the gene matches. The germline V gene has CDR1 GTSNPN and CDR2 SVGIG (reference sequence). The CDR3 loop spans 12 amino acids. Here the CDR3 reads CAWGRGVETQYF. The CDR3 nucleotides are TGTGCCTGGGGGAGGGGCGTCGAGACCCAGTACTTC.

The chain is built from TRBV5-5 and TRBJ1-2; D is unresolved. The CDR3 runs 14 residues. Trimming shortened V by 2 bases and J by 7 bases, and 15 bases separated the two germline ends. The germline gives CDR1 SGHKS, CDR2 YYEKEE (reference sequence). The CDR3 here is CASSFNLLGRGYTF. The CDR3 DNA is TGTGCCAGCAGCTTTAACCTTCTTGGCCGTGGCTACACCTTC.

The chain links TRBV5-6 to TRBJ1-1; D is unresolved. V dropped 0 bases and J dropped 6 bases, with 6 bases sitting between them. CDR1 is SGHDT and CDR2 is YYEEEE in the germline V gene. The CDR3 is 12 amino acids. This CDR3 reads CASSLGSPEAFF. The DNA for the CDR3 is TGTGCCAGCAGCTTGGGGAGCCCTGAAGCTTTCTTT. Supplemented by reference TRBV5-6 and TRBJ1-1, the full variable domain reads DAGVTQSPTHLIKTRGQQVTLRCSPKSGHDTVSWYQQALGQGPQFIFQYYEEEERQRGNFPDRFSGHQFPNYSSELNVNALLLGDSALYLCASSLGSPEAFFGQGTRLTVV.

The gene calls are TRBV19 and TRBJ1-5; tentative D call: TRBD1 (6 bases). V was trimmed by 2 bases and J by 5 bases, leaving 13 bases between them. Germline CDR1 is LNHDA and CDR2 is SQIVND (reference sequence). CDR3 length: 15 residues. As DNA, the CDR3 is TGTGCCAGTAGTATATCTCGGGGGGGCTATCAGCCCCAGCATTTT. Amino acids: CASSISRGGYQPQHF.

The rearrangement joins TRBV7-6 to TRBJ2-5, with 12 bases fitting TRBD2. V lost 5 bases and J lost 6; bases outside the gene matches: 13. The CDR3 covers 17 residues. Per germline, CDR1 SGHVS and CDR2 FNYEAQ. CDR3 protein: CASSPRTSGNKQKTQYF. DNA for the CDR3: TGTGCCAGCAGCCCCCGGACTAGCGGGAACAAACAGAAGACCCAGTACTTC.

V and J are TRBV5-1 and TRBJ2-2; no firm D call. The germline V and J ends were trimmed by 2 bases and 0 bases, with 8 bases remaining between them. Germline V lookup: CDR1 SGHRS, CDR2 YFSETQ. CDR3 length: 15 residues. The CDR3 nucleotides read TGCGCCAGCAGCTTCCCCCGAGCGAACACCGGGGAGCTGTTTTTT. Translating it yields CASSFPRANTGELFF.

The rearrangement uses TRBV5-6 and TRBJ1-5; 9 bases are a match to TRBD1. V lost 3 bases to trimming and J lost 7 bases; unmatched junction nucleotides: 14. Germline V CDR1 and CDR2: SGHDT, YYEEEE. This CDR3 is 17 amino acids long. CDR3 protein: CASSSTRTGALRQPQHF. The CDR3 nucleotides are TGTGCCAGCAGCTCGACCAGGACAGGGGCCCTACGGCAGCCCCAGCATTTT.

The chain links TRBV5-1 to TRBJ2-1; 10 positions agree with TRBD2. With V trimmed by 0 bases and J by 7 bases, 4 bases remained unmatched. The CDR3 spans 15 residues. The germline V gene has CDR1 SGHRS and CDR2 YFSETQ. The CDR3 sequence: CASSLASGGVNEQFF. CDR3 sequence (DNA): TGCGCCAGCAGCTTGGCTAGCGGGGGCGTGAATGAGCAGTTCTTC. The full variable domain, completed using reference TRBV5-1 and TRBJ2-1, is KAGVTQTPRYLIKTRGQQVTLSCSPISGHRSVSWYQQTPGQGLQFLFEYFSETQRNKGNFPGRFSGRQFSNSRSEMNVSTLELGDSALYLCASSLASGGVNEQFFGPGTRLTVL.

This clone has only a few counts. This chain joins TRBV29-1 and TRBJ2-7, with no clear D. V was cut by 5 bases and J by 1 base, with 9 bases left in between. The CDR3 runs 12 residues. Germline CDR1 is SQVTM and CDR2 is ANQGSEA. The CDR3 coding sequence is TGCAGCGTTACCACAAGATCCTACGAGCAGTACTTC. This encodes CSVTTRSYEQYF.

The rearrangement joins TRBV10-1 to TRBJ2-3; D might be TRBD1 (5 bases). The CDR3 runs 14 residues. Germline V gene lookup returns CDR1 WNHNN and CDR2 SYGVQD (reference sequence). Deletions cut 4 bases from V and 5 bases from J, with 13 bases between. The CDR3 DNA is TGCGCCAGCAGTGGGGCAGGGCACCTAGATACGCAGTATTTT. Translation gives CASSGAGHLDTQYF.

The V and J genes are TRBV9 and TRBJ1-2; D might be TRBD1 (6 bases). The ends were cut back, 6 bases at V and 1 base at J, with 10 bases in the middle. This CDR3 comprises 13 residues. Germline loops: CDR1 SGDLS, CDR2 YYNGEE. The CDR3 DNA follows: TGTGCCAGCACGTCAGGGGATAACTATGGCTACACCTTC. As protein: CASTSGDNYGYTF. Complete variable domain (other parts from reference TRBV9 and TRBJ1-2): DSGVTQTPKHLITATGQRVTLRCSPRSGDLSVYWYQQSLDQGLQFLIQYYNGEERAKGNILERFSAQQFPDLHSELNLSSLELGDSALYFCASTSGDNYGYTFGSGTRLTVV.

V is TRBV28 and J is TRBJ2-4, with 7 bases identical to TRBD1. The CDR3 spans 15 residues. The germline CDR1 and CDR2 sequences are MDHEN and SYDVKM. J gave up 1 base and V 5 bases, and 5 bases lay outside the gene matches. Here the CDR3 DNA reads TGTGCCAGCAGTACCACAGGGGAGGCCAAAAACATTCAGTACTTC. Residues: CASSTTGEAKNIQYF.

The V gene is TRBV5-1, the J gene TRBJ2-5, with a tentative D call TRBD2 (5 bases). The CDR3 loop spans 14 amino acids. Trimming took 0 bases from V and 5 from J, leaving 11 bases between them. Per germline, CDR1 SGHRS and CDR2 YFSETQ. CDR3 loop: CASSLVAGKETQYF. CDR3 DNA: TGCGCCAGCAGCTTGGTTGCCGGGAAGGAGACCCAGTACTTC.

This chain links TRBV2 with TRBJ2-3; weak D call: TRBD2 (6 bases). V lost 7 bases to trimming and J lost 4 bases, with 18 bases between them. The V gene's germline CDR1 is SNHLY and CDR2 FYNNEI. This CDR3 contains 15 residues. The CDR3: CASKEGAGFPDTQYF. CDR3 bases: TGTGCCAGCAAAGAGGGAGCGGGCTTCCCAGATACGCAGTATTTT.

On this clone itself: A junction boundary mismatches the germline segment, possibly from a read error. J is TRBJ1-1 and V is TRBV5-1; a weak D match, TRBD1 (6 bases). This CDR3 is built from 16 residues. Germline V CDR1 and CDR2: SGHRS, YFSETQ. In DNA form, the CDR3 reads TGCGCCAGCAGCTTGGAAGGGCAGGGGCTGAGGACTGAAGCTCTCTTT. It yields the protein CASSLEGQGLRTEALF.

About this clone: Other nucleotide sequences from this sample produce the same CDR3. The chain carries TRBV9 and TRBJ2-3; D tentatively fits TRBD1 or TRBD2 (5 bases each). The CDR3 has 12 residues. Trimming cost V 2 bases and J 6 bases, with 7 bases left between them. Germline loops: CDR1 SGDLS, CDR2 YYNGEE. CDR3 loop: CASSVEGDTQYF. CDR3 sequence (DNA): TGTGCCAGCAGCGTCGAGGGGGATACGCAGTATTTT. The entire variable domain, with the rest obtained from reference TRBV9 and TRBJ2-3, is as follows: DSGVTQTPKHLITATGQRVTLRCSPRSGDLSVYWYQQSLDQGLQFLIQYYNGEERAKGNILERFSAQQFPDLHSELNLSSLELGDSALYFCASSVEGDTQYFGPGTRLTVL.